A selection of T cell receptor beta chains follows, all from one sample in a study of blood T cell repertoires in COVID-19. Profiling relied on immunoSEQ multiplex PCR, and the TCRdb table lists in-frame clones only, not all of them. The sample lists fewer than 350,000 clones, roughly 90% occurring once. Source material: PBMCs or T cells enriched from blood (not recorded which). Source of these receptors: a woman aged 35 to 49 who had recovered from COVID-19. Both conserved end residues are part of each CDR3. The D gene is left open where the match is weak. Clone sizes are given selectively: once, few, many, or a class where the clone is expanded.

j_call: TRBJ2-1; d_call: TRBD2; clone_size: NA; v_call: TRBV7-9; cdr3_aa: CASSPLAGGQTYNEQFF; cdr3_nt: TGTGCCAGCAGCCCCCTAGCGGGAGGCCAGACCTACAATGAGCAGTTCTTC
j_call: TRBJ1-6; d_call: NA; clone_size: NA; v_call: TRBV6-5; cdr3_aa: CASSYEATYNSPLHF; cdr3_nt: TGTGCCAGCAGTTATGAGGCTACCTATAATTCACCCCTCCACTTT
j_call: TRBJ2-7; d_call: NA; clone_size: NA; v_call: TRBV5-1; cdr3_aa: CASSFLSYEQYF; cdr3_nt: TGCGCCAGCAGCTTTCTTTCCTACGAGCAGTACTTC
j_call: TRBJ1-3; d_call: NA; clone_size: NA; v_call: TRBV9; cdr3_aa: CASSVTGTTPSSGNTIYF; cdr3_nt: TGTGCCAGCAGCGTGACAGGTACGACACCGAGCTCTGGAAACACCATATATTTT
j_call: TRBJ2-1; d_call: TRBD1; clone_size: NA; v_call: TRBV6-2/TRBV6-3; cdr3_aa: CASSRDRATNEQFF; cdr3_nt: TGTGCCAGCAGTCGGGACAGGGCAACCAATGAGCAGTTCTTC
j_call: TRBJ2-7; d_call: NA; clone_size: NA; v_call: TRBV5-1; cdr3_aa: CASSLEGAYEQYF; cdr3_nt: TGCGCCAGCAGCTTGGAGGGAGCCTACGAGCAGTACTTC
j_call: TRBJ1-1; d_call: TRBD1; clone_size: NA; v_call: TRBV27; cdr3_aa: CASRLGGGAEAFF; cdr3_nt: TGTGCCAGCCGACTTGGAGGGGGCGCTGAAGCTTTCTTT
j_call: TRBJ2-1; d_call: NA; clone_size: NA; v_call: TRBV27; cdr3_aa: CASINYNEQFF; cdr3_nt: TGTGCCAGCATTAATTACAATGAGCAGTTCTTC
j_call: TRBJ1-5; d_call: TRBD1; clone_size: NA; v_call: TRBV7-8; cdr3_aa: CASRDRGRDQPQHF; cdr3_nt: TGTGCCAGCCGTGACAGGGGGCGCGATCAGCCCCAGCATTTT
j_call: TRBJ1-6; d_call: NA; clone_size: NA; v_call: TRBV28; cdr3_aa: CASSLRVDSPLHF; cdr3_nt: TGTGCCAGCAGCCTCAGGGTTGATTCACCCCTCCACTTT
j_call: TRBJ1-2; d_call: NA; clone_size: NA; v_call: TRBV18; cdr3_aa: CASSLSQGQAGVYYGYTF; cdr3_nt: TGTGCCAGCTCACTATCCCAGGGACAAGCGGGGGTCTACTATGGCTACACCTTC
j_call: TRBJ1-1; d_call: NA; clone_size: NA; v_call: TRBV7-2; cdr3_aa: CASSLGSPRNTEAFF; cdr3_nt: TGTGCCAGCAGCTTAGGGTCTCCTAGAAACACTGAAGCTTTCTTT
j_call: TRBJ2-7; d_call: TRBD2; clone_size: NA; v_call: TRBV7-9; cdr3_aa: CASSLDGGSSYEQYF; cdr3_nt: TGTGCCAGCAGCTTAGATGGCGGGAGCTCCTACGAGCAGTACTTC
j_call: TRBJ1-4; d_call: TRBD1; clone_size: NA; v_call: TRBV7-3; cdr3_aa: CASSLNGPGTGNGEKLFF; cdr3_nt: TGTGCCAGCAGCTTAAACGGTCCCGGGACAGGGAATGGTGAAAAACTGTTTTTT
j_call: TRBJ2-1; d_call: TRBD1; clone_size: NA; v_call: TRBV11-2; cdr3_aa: CASSWDRTYNEQFF; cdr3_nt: TGTGCCAGCAGCTGGGACAGGACCTACAATGAGCAGTTCTTC
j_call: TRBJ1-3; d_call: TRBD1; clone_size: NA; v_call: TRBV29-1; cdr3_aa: CSVAGQASGNTIYF; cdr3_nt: TGCAGCGTTGCTGGACAGGCCTCTGGAAACACCATATATTTT
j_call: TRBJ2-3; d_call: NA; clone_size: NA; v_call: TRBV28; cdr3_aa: CASSIKQGPSTDTQYF; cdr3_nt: TGTGCCAGCAGTATCAAACAGGGTCCCAGCACAGATACGCAGTATTTT
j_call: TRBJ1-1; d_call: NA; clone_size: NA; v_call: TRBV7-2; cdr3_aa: CASSPQTGDTEAFF; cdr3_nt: TGTGCCAGCAGCCCCCAGACAGGTGACACTGAAGCTTTCTTT
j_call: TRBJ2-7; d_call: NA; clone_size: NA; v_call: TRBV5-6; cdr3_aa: CASSPTLTTMYEQYF; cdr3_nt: TGTGCCAGCAGCCCCACTCTGACTACGATGTACGAGCAGTACTTC
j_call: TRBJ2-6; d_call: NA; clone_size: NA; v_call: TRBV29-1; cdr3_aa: CSVEQRSGSGANVLTF; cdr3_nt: TGCAGCGTTGAGCAAAGGAGTGGATCTGGGGCCAACGTCCTGACTTTC
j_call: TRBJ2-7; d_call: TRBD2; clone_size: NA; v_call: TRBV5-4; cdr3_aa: CASSWTSGDHEQYF; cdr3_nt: TGTGCCAGCAGCTGGACTAGCGGGGACCACGAGCAGTACTTC
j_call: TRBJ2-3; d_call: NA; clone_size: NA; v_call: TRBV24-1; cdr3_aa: CATSEIGSLTDTQYF; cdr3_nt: TGTGCCACCAGTGAGATAGGTAGCTTGACAGATACGCAGTATTTT
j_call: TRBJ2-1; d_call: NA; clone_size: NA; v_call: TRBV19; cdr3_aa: CASSVYRDYNEQFF; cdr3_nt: TGTGCCAGTAGCGTCTACAGGGATTACAATGAGCAGTTCTTC
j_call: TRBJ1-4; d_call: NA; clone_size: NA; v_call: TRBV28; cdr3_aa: CASKPGGTNEKLFF; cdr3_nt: TGTGCCAGCAAACCCGGGGGGACTAATGAAAAACTGTTTTTT
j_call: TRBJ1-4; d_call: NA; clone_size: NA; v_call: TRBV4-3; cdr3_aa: CASSQFGGSDEKLFF; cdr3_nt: TGCGCCAGCAGCCAGTTTGGGGGGAGCGATGAAAAACTGTTTTTT
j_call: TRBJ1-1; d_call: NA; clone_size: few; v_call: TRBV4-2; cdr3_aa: CASSQEFLSTEAFF; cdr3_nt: TGTGCCAGCAGCCAAGAGTTTCTGAGCACTGAAGCTTTCTTT
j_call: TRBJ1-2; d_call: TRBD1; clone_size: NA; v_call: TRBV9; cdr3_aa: CASSVGGDRAYGYTF; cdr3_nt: TGTGCCAGCAGCGTAGGCGGGGACAGGGCCTATGGCTACACCTTC
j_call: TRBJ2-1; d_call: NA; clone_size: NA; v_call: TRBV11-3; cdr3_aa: CASTTWAREQFF; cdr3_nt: TGTGCCAGCACCACCTGGGCGCGTGAGCAGTTCTTC
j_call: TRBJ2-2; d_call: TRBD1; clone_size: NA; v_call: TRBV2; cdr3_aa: CASSLGQGPGELFF; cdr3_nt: TGTGCCAGCAGCCTGGGACAGGGGCCCGGGGAGCTGTTTTTT